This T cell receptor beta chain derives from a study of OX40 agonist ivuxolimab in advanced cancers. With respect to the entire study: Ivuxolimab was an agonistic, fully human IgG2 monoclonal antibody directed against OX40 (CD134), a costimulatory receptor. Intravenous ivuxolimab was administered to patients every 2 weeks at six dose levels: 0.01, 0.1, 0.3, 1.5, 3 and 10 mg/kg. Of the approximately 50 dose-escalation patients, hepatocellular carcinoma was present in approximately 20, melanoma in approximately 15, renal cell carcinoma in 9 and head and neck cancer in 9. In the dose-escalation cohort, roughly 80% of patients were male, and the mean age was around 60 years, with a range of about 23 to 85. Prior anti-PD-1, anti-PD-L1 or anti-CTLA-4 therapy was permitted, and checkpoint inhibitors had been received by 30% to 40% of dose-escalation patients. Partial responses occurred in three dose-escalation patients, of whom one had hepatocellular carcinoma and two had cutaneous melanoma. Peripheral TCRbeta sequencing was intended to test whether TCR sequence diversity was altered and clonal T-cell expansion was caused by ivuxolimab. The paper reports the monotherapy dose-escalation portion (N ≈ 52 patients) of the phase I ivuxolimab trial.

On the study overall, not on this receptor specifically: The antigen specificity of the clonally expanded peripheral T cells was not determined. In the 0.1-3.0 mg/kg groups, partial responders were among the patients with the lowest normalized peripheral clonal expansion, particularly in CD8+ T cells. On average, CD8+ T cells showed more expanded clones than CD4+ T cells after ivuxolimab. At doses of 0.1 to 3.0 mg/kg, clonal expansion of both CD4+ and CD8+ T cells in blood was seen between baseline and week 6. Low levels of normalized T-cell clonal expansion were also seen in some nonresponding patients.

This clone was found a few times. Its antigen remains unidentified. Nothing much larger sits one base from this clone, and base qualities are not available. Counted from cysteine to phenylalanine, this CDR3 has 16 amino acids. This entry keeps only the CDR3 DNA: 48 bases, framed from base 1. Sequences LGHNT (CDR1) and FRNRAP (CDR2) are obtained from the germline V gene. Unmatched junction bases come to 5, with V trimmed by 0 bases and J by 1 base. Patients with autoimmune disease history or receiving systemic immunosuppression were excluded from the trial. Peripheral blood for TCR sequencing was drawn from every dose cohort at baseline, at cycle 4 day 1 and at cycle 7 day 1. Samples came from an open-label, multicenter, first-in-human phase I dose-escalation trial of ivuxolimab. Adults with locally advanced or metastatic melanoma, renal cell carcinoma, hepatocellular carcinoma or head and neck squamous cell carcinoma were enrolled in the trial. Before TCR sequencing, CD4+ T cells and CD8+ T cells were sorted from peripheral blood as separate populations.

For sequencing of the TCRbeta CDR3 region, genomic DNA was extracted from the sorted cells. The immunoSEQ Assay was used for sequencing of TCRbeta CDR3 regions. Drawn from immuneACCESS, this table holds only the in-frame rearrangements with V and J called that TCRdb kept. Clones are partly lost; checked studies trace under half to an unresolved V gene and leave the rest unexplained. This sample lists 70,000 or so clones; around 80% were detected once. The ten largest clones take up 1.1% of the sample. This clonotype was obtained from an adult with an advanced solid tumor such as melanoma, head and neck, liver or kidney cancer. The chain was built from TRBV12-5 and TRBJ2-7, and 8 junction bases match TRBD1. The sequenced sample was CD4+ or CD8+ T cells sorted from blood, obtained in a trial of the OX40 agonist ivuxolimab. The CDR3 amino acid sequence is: CASGLVWDRFSYEQYF. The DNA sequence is TGTGCTAGTGGTTTGGTATGGGACAGGTTTTCCTACGAGCAGTACTTC.